The clone carrying this T cell receptor (beta chain) was detected ten times or more. Its specificity is unknown. The data belong to a study of early T cells in non-severe SARS-CoV-2 infection. Study overall: Chains were unpaired, as sequencing was done on bulk RNA from unsorted whole blood.

Overall study results and limits: Reliance on VDJdb matching favored anti-spike CD8 responses; private and CD4 specificities were missed.

cDNA molecules, individually, were tagged with unique molecular identifiers. TCRdb re-analysed the 5' RACE reads in MiXCR, keeping a single row per CDR3 protein. The sample yields around 59,000 distinct CDR3 sequences, just under 9% seen once. The TCR sequence derives from an adult who was a healthcare worker with PCR-confirmed SARS-CoV-2 infection or an uninfected control (not recorded which). The specimen sequenced was whole blood.

CDR3 residues: CASSPSGSSYNEQFF. The CDR3 DNA is TGTGCCAGCAGCCCTAGCGGGAGTTCCTACAATGAGCAGTTCTTC. The rearrangement joins TRBV28 to TRBJ2-1; 10 bases line up with TRBD2. The CDR3 length is 15 residues. V gave up 6 bases and J gave up 1 base; unmatched junction bases: 3. CDR1 is MDHEN and CDR2 is SYDVKM in the germline V gene. Supplemented by reference TRBV28 and TRBJ2-1, the full variable domain reads DVKVTQSSRYLVKRTGEKVFLECVQDMDHENMFWYRQDPGLGLRLIYFSYDVKMKEKGDIPEGYSVSREKKERFSLILESASTNQTSMYLCASSPSGSSYNEQFFGPGTRLTVL.